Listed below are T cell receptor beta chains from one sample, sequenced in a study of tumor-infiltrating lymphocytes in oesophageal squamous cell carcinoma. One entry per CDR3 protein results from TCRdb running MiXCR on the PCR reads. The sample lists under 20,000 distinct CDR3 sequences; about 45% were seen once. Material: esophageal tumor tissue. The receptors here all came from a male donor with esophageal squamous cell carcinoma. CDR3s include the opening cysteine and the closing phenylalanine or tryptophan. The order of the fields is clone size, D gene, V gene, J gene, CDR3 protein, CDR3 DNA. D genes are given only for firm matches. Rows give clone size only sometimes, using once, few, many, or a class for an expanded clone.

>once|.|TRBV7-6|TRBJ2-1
CASSLSRDPVNQFF
TGTGCCAGCAGCTTAAGCCGGGACCCCGTGAATCAGTTCTTC
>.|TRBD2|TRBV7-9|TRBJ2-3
CASVGGSNTGELYF
TGTGCCAGCGTCGGGGGGTCGAACACCGGGGAGCTGTATTTT
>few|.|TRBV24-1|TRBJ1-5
CATSDLSINQPQHF
TGTGCCACCAGTGATTTGAGCATCAATCAGCCCCAGCATTTT
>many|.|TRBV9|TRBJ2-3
CASSLSEGPLTDTQYF
TGTGCCAGCAGCCTTTCGGAGGGGCCCTTAACAGATACGCAGTATTTT
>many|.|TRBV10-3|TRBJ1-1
CATLRTANTEAFF
TGTGCCACCTTAAGGACAGCGAACACTGAAGCTTTCTTT
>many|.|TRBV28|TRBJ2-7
CASSLRGVLDEQYF
TGTGCCAGCAGTTTGCGGGGTGTGCTGGACGAGCAGTACTTC
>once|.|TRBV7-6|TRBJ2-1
CASSLSLTNEQFF
TGTGCCAGCAGCTTATCACTAACCAATGAGCAGTTCTTC
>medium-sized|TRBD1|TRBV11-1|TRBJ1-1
CASSSRQGDTEAFF
TGTGCCAGCAGCTCGCGACAGGGGGACACTGAAGCTTTCTTT
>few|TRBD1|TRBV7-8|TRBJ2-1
CASSLIPGQANEQFF
TGTGCCAGCAGCCTAATACCGGGACAGGCGAATGAGCAGTTCTTC
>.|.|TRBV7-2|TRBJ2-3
CASGLSADTQYF
TGTGCCAGCGGCCTATCGGCAGATACGCAGTATTTT
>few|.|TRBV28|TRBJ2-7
CASSPQLNEQYF
TGTGCCAGCAGTCCCCAACTCAATGAGCAGTACTTC
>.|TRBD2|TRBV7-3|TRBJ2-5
CASSPLAGSYNEQYF
TGTGCCAGCAGCCCTTTAGCGGGGTCCTACAATGAGCAGTACTTC
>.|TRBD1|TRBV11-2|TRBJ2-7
CASSLEDRGTLGEQYF
TGTGCCAGCAGCTTAGAGGACAGGGGAACCCTGGGGGAGCAGTACTTC
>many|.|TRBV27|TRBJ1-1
CASSLNWADTEAFF
TGTGCCAGCAGTTTAAATTGGGCGGACACTGAAGCTTTCTTT
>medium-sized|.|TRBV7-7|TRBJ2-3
CASSFTNTDTQYF
TGTGCTAGCAGCTTTACTAACACAGATACGCAGTATTTT
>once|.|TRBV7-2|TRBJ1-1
CASSLVQGFRTEAFF
TGTGCCAGCAGCTTAGTTCAGGGTTTTCGCACTGAAGCTTTCTTT
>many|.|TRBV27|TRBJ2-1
CASSLGLATYNEQFF
TGTGCCAGCAGTTTAGGGCTAGCAACCTACAATGAGCAGTTCTTC
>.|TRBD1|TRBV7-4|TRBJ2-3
CASSLGQGPNSPLHF
TGTGCCAGCAGCTTAGGACAGGGACCAAATTCACCCCTCCACTTC
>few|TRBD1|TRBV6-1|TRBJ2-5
CASSHPDRGKTQYF
TGTGCCAGCAGCCACCCGGACAGGGGGAAGACCCAGTACTTC
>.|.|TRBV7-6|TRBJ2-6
CASSEGGPGANVLTF
TGTGCTAGCTCTGAGGGGGGGCCTGGGGCCAACGTCCTGACTTTC
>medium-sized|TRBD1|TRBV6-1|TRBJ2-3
CASSRQGRSTDTQYF
TGTGCCAGCAGTAGACAGGGGCGAAGCACAGATACGCAGTATTTT
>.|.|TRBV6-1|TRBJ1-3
CASSAGVYSGNTIYF
TGTGCCAGCAGTGCAGGGGTCTACTCTGGAAACACCATATATTTT
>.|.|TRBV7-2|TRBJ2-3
CASSFEYTDTQYF
TGTGCCAGCAGTTTCGAGTACACAGATACGCAGTATTTT
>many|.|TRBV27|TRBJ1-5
CASRDRLYSNQPQHF
TGTGCCAGCAGAGACAGGTTGTATAGCAATCAGCCCCAGCATTTT
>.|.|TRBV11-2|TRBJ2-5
CASSLADLGTQYF
TGTGCCAGCAGCTTAGCAGACTTAGGGACCCAGTACTTC
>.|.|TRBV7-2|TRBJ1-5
CASSLGGGAGQPQHF
TGTGCCAGCAGCTTAGGGGGGGGGGCTGGGCAGCCCCAGCATTTT
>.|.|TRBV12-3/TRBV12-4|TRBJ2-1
CASSHGGRGAGNEQFF
TGTGCCAGCAGCCATGGAGGGAGGGGGGCCGGCAATGAGCAGTTCTTC
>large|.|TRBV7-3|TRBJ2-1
CASSRQSSYNEQFF
TGTGCCAGCAGCCGACAGAGCTCCTACAATGAGCAGTTCTTC
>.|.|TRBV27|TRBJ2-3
CASSYQATWTSTDTQYF
TGTGCCAGCAGTTACCAGGCAACCTGGACTAGCACAGATACGCAGTATTTT
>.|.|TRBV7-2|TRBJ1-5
CASGLRRYQPQHF
TGTGCCAGCGGCTTAAGGAGGTATCAGCCCCAGCATTTT
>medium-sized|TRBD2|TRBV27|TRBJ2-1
CASSLWAAGGGYNEQFF
TGTGCCAGCAGTTTATGGGCAGCGGGAGGCGGATACAATGAGCAGTTCTTC
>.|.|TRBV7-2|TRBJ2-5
CASSLSQGGEQYF
TGTGCCAGCAGCTTATCTCAGGGCGGAGAGCAGTACTTC
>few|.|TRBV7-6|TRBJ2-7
CASSHRDTLAEQYF
TGTGCCAGCAGCCACCGGGACACCCTCGCCGAGCAGTACTTC
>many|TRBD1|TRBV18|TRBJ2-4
CASSPPTGGTNIQYF
TGTGCCAGCTCACCACCGACAGGGGGGACAAACATTCAGTACTTC
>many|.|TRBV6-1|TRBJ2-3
CASRDLLIGTDTQYF
TGTGCCAGCAGGGACCTCTTAATAGGGACAGATACGCAGTATTTT
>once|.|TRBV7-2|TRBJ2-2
CASSLVSFTGAGELFF
TGTGCCAGCAGCTTAGTTAGTTTTACGGGGGCCGGGGAGCTGTTTTTT
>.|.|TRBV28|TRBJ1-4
CASSMPTTNEKLFF
TGTGCCAGCTCGATGCCGACAACTAATGAAAAACTGTTTTTT
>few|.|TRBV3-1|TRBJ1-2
CASSLVHQGDYGYTF
TGTGCCAGCAGCCTCGTCCACCAGGGCGACTATGGCTACACCTTC
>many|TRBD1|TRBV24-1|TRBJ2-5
CATSEGRGLETQYF
TGTGCCACCAGTGAGGGCAGGGGGCTGGAGACCCAGTACTTC
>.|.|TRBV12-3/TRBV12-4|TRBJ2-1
CASSLTDNEQFF
TGTGCCAGCAGTTTAACCGACAATGAGCAGTTCTTC
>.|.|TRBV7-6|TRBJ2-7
CASSSQGYDSYEQYF
TGTGCCAGCAGCTCCCAGGGGTACGACTCGTACGAGCAGTACTTC
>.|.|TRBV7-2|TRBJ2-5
CASSPLRLAQYF
TGTGCCAGCAGCCCGTTACGACTCGCCCAGTACTTC
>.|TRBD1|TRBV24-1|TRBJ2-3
CATSDNPGQDHTDTQYF
TGTGCCACCAGTGATAACCCCGGACAGGACCACACAGATACGCAGTATTTT
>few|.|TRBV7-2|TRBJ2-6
CASSLTSGPTQRAVLRF
.
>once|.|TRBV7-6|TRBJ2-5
CASSLVGPSPGQETQYF
TGTGCCAGCAGCTTAGTTGGTCCTAGCCCAGGCCAAGAGACCCAGTACTTC
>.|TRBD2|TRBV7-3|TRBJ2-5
CASSLTEAGGPETQYF
TGTGCCAGCAGCTTAACGGAAGCGGGGGGCCCAGAGACCCAGTACTTC
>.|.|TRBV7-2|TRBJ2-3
CASSLVPGDTQYF
TGTGCCAGCAGCTTAGTCCCGGGAGATACGCAGTATTTT
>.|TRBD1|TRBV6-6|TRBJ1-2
CASRGQGSYGYTF
TGTGCCAGCAGGGGACAGGGGAGCTATGGCTACACCTTC
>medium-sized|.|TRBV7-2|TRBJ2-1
CASSLDGSSYNEQFF
TGTGCCAGCAGCCTCGACGGAAGCTCCTACAATGAGCAGTTCTTC
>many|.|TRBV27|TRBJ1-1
CASSPGRALTEAFF
TGTGCCAGCAGTCCCGGACGGGCACTGACTGAAGCTTTCTTT
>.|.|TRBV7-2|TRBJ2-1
CASSWRGGTVNEQFF
TGTGCCAGCAGCTGGAGGGGGGGAACAGTCAATGAGCAGTTCTTC
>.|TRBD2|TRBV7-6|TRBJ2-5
CASSLVPSGSDEQYF
TGTGCCAGCAGCTTAGTGCCTAGCGGGAGTGATGAGCAGTACTTC
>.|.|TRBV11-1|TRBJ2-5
CASSPIGETQYF
TGTGCCAGCAGCCCAATAGGGGAGACCCAGTACTTC
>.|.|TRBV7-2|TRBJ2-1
CASSLVDRETQFF
TGTGCCAGCAGCTTAGTGGACCGAGAGACCCAGTTCTTC
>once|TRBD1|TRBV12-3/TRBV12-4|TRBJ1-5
CASSGQASNQPQHF
TGTGCCAGCAGCGGACAGGCTAGCAATCAGCCCCAGCATTTT
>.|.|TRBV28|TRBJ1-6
CASRHSGNWSPLHF
TGTGCCAGCAGACACTCGGGTAATTGGTCACCCCTCCACTTT
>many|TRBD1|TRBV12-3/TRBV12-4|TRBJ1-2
CASTDRGYGYTF
TGTGCCAGCACCGACAGGGGGTATGGCTACACCTTC
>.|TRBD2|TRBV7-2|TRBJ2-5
CASSGRLAGGGTQYF
TGTGCCAGCAGCGGCAGACTAGCGGGAGGGGGGACCCAGTACTTC